This T cell receptor beta chain was found in a study of blood T cell repertoires in COVID-19. Study as a whole: Acute and convalescent COVID-19 samples came from the United States, Italy and Spain.

TCRdb's table, derived via immunoSEQ multiplex PCR, lists solely in-frame clones and lacks some. This table holds about 200,000 clones, more than 80% found once. Material for sequencing was peripheral blood. This sequence was found in a man between 50 and 59 years old with acute or convalescent COVID-19.

CDR3 protein: CASSGGHVAREAFF. CDR3 coding DNA: TGTGCCAGCAGCGGGGGACATGTCGCAAGGGAAGCTTTCTTT. The genes are TRBV7-2 and TRBJ1-1; tentatively, D is TRBD1 (6 bases). The V gene lost 5 bases and the J gene lost 8 bases, with 18 bases spanning the gap. The germline gives CDR1 SGHTA, CDR2 FQGNSA. This CDR3 has 14 amino acids.